This TCR beta chain was identified during a study of blood T cell repertoires in COVID-19. Study-wide background: Samples came from the United States, Italy and Spain, spanning acute and convalescent COVID-19.

V was clipped by 5 bases and J by 4 bases; unmatched bases: 12. Germline CDR1 and CDR2: SQVTM and ANQGSEA. The CDR3 totals 16 residues. Original analysis: For nucleated cells, counts were estimated from reference gene primer amplification. Using immunoSEQ multiplex PCR, the repertoire was profiled, and TCRdb retains in-frame clones only, with some absent. V and J calls and clone size follow that table, whereas D and trimming were derived from the DNA. The repertoire holds roughly 200,000 clones, with about three quarters as singletons. This clonotype was obtained from an elderly woman with active or convalescent COVID-19. The chain employs TRBV29-1 and TRBJ1-1, with 11 bases aligning to TRBD1. Sequencing was done on a sample of peripheral blood. CDR3 sequence: CSVRTGGAKWATEAFF. The CDR3 nucleotides are TGCAGCGTTAGGACAGGGGGCGCAAAATGGGCCACTGAAGCTTTCTTT.